The sequence of this TCR beta chain was determined in a study of identifying expanded T cells in peripheral blood (dated by TCRdb to between 2018 and 2020). As for the study more broadly: Separate aliquots of the same genomic DNA pool were sequenced to produce technical replicates, and four replicates were compared in pairs.

Results the study describes overall, beyond this receptor: The beta-binomial model significantly reduced the number of clones called differentially abundant and the false-positive rate across all healthy-donor time intervals. Approximately 1.2 differentially abundant clones were flagged by the binomial model between technical replicates, whereas about 16 and 19 were flagged over two weeks and four weeks, respectively. Across all healthy donors, variance in clone template counts between approximately two-week samples was found to increase significantly with total template count. The authors expected that biological variance in healthy repertoires might rise further over much longer intervals, such as months to years.

During the collection period, no infections or other immune events were recorded for the healthy donors. Healthy-donor blood repertoires served as a training cohort to calibrate time-dependent variance in a beta-binomial model of T-cell clone differential abundance. The training cohort included around 10 healthy donors, of whom 3 were female and 7 were male. An age range of roughly 25 to 65 years, with an average of around 42 years, was recorded for the donors. Whole blood from each healthy donor was obtained from a commercial supplier and was collected at three time points about 15 days apart. For immunosequencing, genomic DNA was extracted from unsorted whole blood. To note about this clone: Its antigen is currently not known. No much larger clone exists at a distance of one base, and base qualities are not known.

The germline V gene sets CDR1 to MDHEN and CDR2 to SYDVKM. The cysteine opens and the phenylalanine closes a CDR3 of 19 amino acids. Only the CDR3 DNA is retained, 57 bases long and in frame from the first base. Trimming accounts for 5 bases at V and 3 bases at J, while the number of junction bases matched to no gene is 14. TCRbeta CDR3 regions were profiled with the immunoSEQ Assay using bias-controlled multiplex PCR amplification of genomic DNA. The authors' analysis ran thus. The absolute abundance of each unique TCRbeta CDR3 region was quantified after sequences were collapsed and filtered. Differential abundance was tested with two models: a binomial (Fisher-equivalent) model and a beta-binomial model that adds time-dependent variance fitted from healthy donors. Any clone with fewer than 5 combined templates was excluded, and a clone was called differentially abundant if its Benjamini-Hochberg FDR was below 0.01. The form v = (b*log(k)+a)^2 was used to model beta-binomial variance as a function of total template count across the two samples. TCRdb stores this immuneACCESS table with in-frame sequences only. Part of the clones is absent; in the studies checked, under half of the shortfall reflects unresolved V genes, and no reason is known for the rest. That table gives V, J and clone size, and the DNA gave D and trimming. Recorded for this sample are under 90,000 clones; roughly 90% of them occurred a single time. Approximately 3% of the sample goes to the ten largest clones.

Specimen: blood. The TCR comes from a person aged 18 to 70 in good health. Recombination linked TRBV28 to TRBJ2-7; TRBD2 fits 15 bases in the junction. The DNA sequence is as follows: TGTGCCAGCAGTGATATCCGGACTAGCGGGAGGGCCTCCATCTACGAGCAGTACTTC. This translates into CASSDIRTSGRASIYEQYF.